The 21 T cell receptor beta chains below were found in one sample sequenced in a study of technical replicates of blood from a handful of donors. The protocol was immunoSEQ multiplex PCR, while the TCRdb copy is restricted to in-frame clones and leaves out a portion. The table records approximately 79,000 clones, more than 85% of them present only once. Sequenced material: T cells isolated from PBMCs. The receptor source for this set is a human donor in good health.

The V and J genes are TRBV21-1 and TRBJ2-7; the D call TRBD2 from the table was never checked on the DNA. TRBV21-1 is labeled a pseudogene. This CDR3 contains 14 residues. In DNA form, the CDR3 reads TGTGCCAGTCCAGGATCCGGGGGGATCTACGAGCAGTACTTC. Protein sequence: CASPGSGGIYEQYF.

The chain couples TRBV25-1 to TRBJ2-2; TRBD2 is a possible D gene (6 bases). The CDR3 covers 16 residues. V was clipped by 5 bases and J by 4 bases, with 17 bases between them. The germline V gene has CDR1 MGHDK and CDR2 SYGVNS. This CDR3 is CASSSLEGGSTGELFF. DNA for the CDR3: TGTGCCAGCAGTTCCTTAGAGGGAGGCAGCACCGGGGAGCTGTTTTTT. The whole variable domain, remainder taken from reference TRBV25-1 and TRBJ2-2, is EADIYQTPRYLVIGTGKKITLECSQTMGHDKMYWYQQDPGMELHLIHYSYGVNSTEKGDLSSESTVSRIRTEHFPLTLESARPSHTSQYLCASSSLEGGSTGELFFGEGSRLTVL.

The gene calls are TRBV11-2 and TRBJ2-1, with 9 bases that match TRBD2. Losses at the gene ends were 5 bases for V and 7 bases for J; bases not matched to a gene: 6. The CDR3 covers 14 residues. Germline V gene data show CDR1 as SGHAT and CDR2 as FQNNGV. The CDR3 DNA reads TGTGCCAGCAGCCTAGGACTAGCGTTTAATGAGCAGTTCTTC. Protein sequence: CASSLGLAFNEQFF. Full variable domain (rest looked up from reference TRBV11-2 and TRBJ2-1): EAGVAQSPRYKIIEKRQSVAFWCNPISGHATLYWYQQILGQGPKLLIQFQNNGVVDDSQLPKDRFSAERLKGVDSTLKIQPAKLEDSAVYLCASSLGLAFNEQFFGPGTRLTVL.

This clone was counted once. The chain couples TRBV9 to TRBJ1-1, with 7 bases identical to TRBD1. Germline assignment: CDR1 SGDLS and CDR2 YYNGEE. The J segment lost 5 bases and the V segment lost 4 bases, leaving 5 bases of the junction unmatched. The CDR3 runs to 13 residues. DNA for the CDR3: TGTGCCAGCAGCTCAACAGGGGAAACTGAAGCTTTCTTT. Its protein is CASSSTGETEAFF.

A remark on this clone: The same CDR3 also results from other DNA sequences found in this sample. The V call is TRBV27, the J call TRBJ1-2; D might be TRBD1 (5 bases). V was cut by 3 bases and J by 2 bases, with 7 bases left in between. Germline V gives CDR1 MNHEY, CDR2 SMNVEV (reference sequence). The CDR3 consists of 13 residues. CDR3 nucleotides: TGTGCCAGCAGTTTTGACAGCAACTATGGCTACACCTTC. Amino acid sequence: CASSFDSNYGYTF.

V gene TRBV4-2 combines with J gene TRBJ2-7, with 10 bases aligning to TRBD2. Per germline, CDR1 LGHNA and CDR2 YNFKEQ. CDR3 length equals 15 residues. V shed 3 bases and J 0 bases; nucleotides not matched to a gene: 2. CDR3 sequence (DNA): TGTGCCAGCAGCCATATAGCGGGAGGCTCCTACGAGCAGTACTTC. Translation gives CASSHIAGGSYEQYF.

In this sample, this clone turned up once. The chain joins TRBV9 to TRBJ2-2; 8 bases map to TRBD2. The CDR3 extends over 16 amino acids. The trim removed 4 bases at V and 0 bases at J, leaving 5 bases unmatched. Germline V gives CDR1 SGDLS, CDR2 YYNGEE. The CDR3 is CASSSREAPNTGELFF. In DNA form, the CDR3 reads TGTGCCAGCAGCTCGCGGGAGGCCCCGAACACCGGGGAGCTGTTTTTT.

This clone was recorded once. V usage is TRBV27 and J usage is TRBJ1-5; no definite D call. This CDR3 contains 13 residues. Germline loops: CDR1 MNHEY, CDR2 SMNVEV (reference sequence). With 5 bases removed from V and 7 bases from J, the gap between germline ends came to 12 bases. CDR3 loop: CASSEEGLQPQHF. As DNA, the CDR3 is TGTGCCAGCAGTGAGGAGGGTTTGCAGCCCCAGCATTTT.

The genes are TRBV25-1 and TRBJ2-1; D gene uncertain. Deletions cut 5 bases from V and 10 bases from J, with 24 bases between. Germline V gene sequence: CDR1 MGHDK, CDR2 SYGVNS. CDR3 length: 16 amino acids. The CDR3 nucleotides read TGTGCCAGCAGTCGCCCCACCGTTTTATCCAGCGTCGAGCAGTTCTTC. It yields the protein CASSRPTVLSSVEQFF.

This clone has a handful of counts. The CDR3 here is CASSLCGASLNQPQHF. The CDR3 DNA sequence: TGTGCCAGCAGCTTATGTGGGGCTTCCCTAAATCAGCCCCAGCATTTT. The chain uses TRBV7-7 and TRBJ1-5; a weak D match, TRBD1 (5 bases). V was shortened by 2 bases and J by 4 bases, with 15 bases between the two germline ends. Germline V gene lookup returns CDR1 SSHAT and CDR2 FNYEAQ (reference sequence). CDR3 length: 16 residues.

The rearrangement links TRBV11-3 to TRBJ1-1, with 7 bases matching TRBD1. With V trimmed by 3 bases and J by 8 bases, 3 bases remained unmatched. The germline V gene encodes CDR1 SGHNT and CDR2 YENEEA. This CDR3 has 12 amino acids. The CDR3 here is CASSLLDREAFF. CDR3 nucleotide sequence: TGTGCCAGCAGCTTGTTGGACAGGGAAGCTTTCTTT.

V is TRBV9 and J is TRBJ2-1; D not resolved. This CDR3 contains 15 residues. Germline-derived CDR1 and CDR2 are SGDLS and YYNGEE. The V and J ends lost 6 bases and 0 bases respectively, with 13 bases between them. DNA of the CDR3: TGTGCCAGCACCCCTTGGGCCAGCTCCTACAATGAGCAGTTCTTC. The encoded protein is CASTPWASSYNEQFF.

This clone was picked up one time. The V and J genes are TRBV28 and TRBJ2-5; the match to TRBD1 covers 10 bases. CDR1 is MDHEN and CDR2 is SYDVKM in the germline V gene. The V gene end was trimmed by 7 bases and the J gene end by 9 bases; junction bases not matched to a gene: 17. CDR3 length equals 16 residues. The CDR3 protein is CASTLPPGQGSKAQYF. DNA of the CDR3: TGTGCCAGCACCCTCCCCCCGGGACAGGGGTCCAAGGCCCAGTACTTC. The full variable domain, with the rest looked up from reference TRBV28 and TRBJ2-5, is DVKVTQSSRYLVKRTGEKVFLECVQDMDHENMFWYRQDPGLGLRLIYFSYDVKMKEKGDIPEGYSVSREKKERFSLILESASTNQTSMYLCASTLPPGQGSKAQYFGPGTRLLVL.

This clone has just a few counts. The CDR3 sequence: CASGHSGYTF. The CDR3 DNA sequence: TGTGCTAGTGGTCACAGTGGCTACACCTTC. This rearrangement joins TRBV12-5 to TRBJ1-2; unclear D gene. V lost 5 bases and J 7 bases, leaving 5 bases between the germline ends. The CDR3 totals 10 residues. Per the germline V gene, CDR1 is LGHNT and CDR2 is FRNRAP. Full variable domain (outside the CDR3, taken from reference TRBV12-5 and TRBJ1-2): DARVTQTPRHKVTEMGQEVTMRCQPILGHNTVFWYRQTMMQGLELLAYFRNRAPLDDSGMPKDRFSAEMPDATLATLKIQPSEPRDSAVYFCASGHSGYTFGSGTRLTVV.

CDR3 DNA: TGTGCCAGTAGTCGGGGAGGGAGATATGGCTACACCTTC. It encodes CASSRGGRYGYTF. V and J are TRBV19 and TRBJ1-2; D is unresolved. Trimming took off 5 bases at V and 5 bases at J, with 12 bases between the two ends. The CDR3 covers 13 residues. CDR1 LNHDA and CDR2 SQIVND come from the germline V gene (reference sequence).

This chain uses TRBV2 with TRBJ2-7; TRBD2 agrees at 8 bases. V was clipped by 3 bases and J by 8 bases; unmatched bases: 12. This CDR3 contains 15 residues. In germline, CDR1 is SNHLY, CDR2 FYNNEI. CDR3 residues: CASSDLSGGLAKQYF. The CDR3 DNA reads as TGTGCCAGCAGTGATCTATCGGGAGGGCTGGCCAAGCAGTACTTC. Complete variable domain (other parts from reference TRBV2 and TRBJ2-7): EPEVTQTPSHQVTQMGQEVILRCVPISNHLYFYWYRQILGQKVEFLVSFYNNEISEKSEIFDDQFSVERPDGSNFTLKIRSTKLEDSAMYFCASSDLSGGLAKQYFGPGTRLTVT.

The chain combines TRBV7-2 with TRBJ2-1; 10 bases fit TRBD2. CDR1 is SGHTA and CDR2 is FQGNSA in the germline V gene. The CDR3 totals 16 residues. J lost 1 base, V lost 0 bases, and 0 bases had no gene match. Written as DNA, the CDR3 is TGTGCCAGCAGCTTAGCGACTAGCGGGTCCTACAATGAGCAGTTCTTC. The encoded protein is CASSLATSGSYNEQFF.

The rearrangement links TRBV7-2 to TRBJ2-7, with a possible D match to TRBD2 (6 bases). The CDR3 has 17 amino acids. Looked up from germline, CDR1 is SGHTA and CDR2 is FQGNSA. Trimming shortened V by 2 bases and J by 5 bases, and 22 bases separated the two germline ends. DNA of the CDR3: TGTGCCAGCAGCTTAACCTCGATACGGGAGAGGGGTAACGAGCAGTACTTC. Protein: CASSLTSIRERGNEQYF.

For the CDR3, the DNA is TGTGCCAGCATTAGACTAGCGGGAGGGACAGATACGCAGTATTTT. Translated, it gives CASIRLAGGTDTQYF. The chain joins TRBV2 to TRBJ2-3; TRBD2 matches at 14 bases. V was pared by 7 bases and J by 3 bases, with 3 bases of the junction left unmatched. The CDR3 extends over 15 amino acids. Germline CDR1 and CDR2: SNHLY and FYNNEI.

The CDR3 sequence: CASSLLGNSGSRQYF. CDR3 in DNA: TGTGCCAGCAGTTTATTGGGCAATAGCGGGAGCAGGCAGTACTTC. This chain links TRBV28 with TRBJ2-7, with TRBD2 identical over 9 bases. CDR3 length equals 15 residues. In germline, CDR1 is MDHEN, CDR2 SYDVKM. The trim removed 1 base at V and 9 bases at J, leaving 10 bases unmatched.

The chain joins TRBV27 to TRBJ2-7, with 8 bases that match TRBD1. Germline V gives CDR1 MNHEY, CDR2 SMNVEV (reference sequence). The V gene end was trimmed by 5 bases and the J gene end by 2 bases; junction bases not matched to a gene: 8. This CDR3 contains 15 residues. The CDR3 nucleotides read TGTGCCAGCAGTCAATCGGACAGGGCCCCCTACGAGCAGTACTTC. Amino acid sequence: CASSQSDRAPYEQYF.